The TCR beta chain described here comes from a study of T-cell memory formation after mild COVID-19. General study points: Mainly in CM and EM were contracting CD4+ clones; CD8+ were in EMRA.

This clonotype has just a few counts. Its antigen is not identified. The V segment lost 7 bases and the J segment 0 bases; nucleotides outside the gene matches: 7. Germline V lookup: CDR1 SGHRS, CDR2 YFSETQ. The CDR3 has 16 residues. 5'RACE primed at constant segments yielded TCR alpha and TCR beta cDNA libraries bearing sample barcodes and UMIs. TCRdb reprocessed the 5' RACE reads via MiXCR and lists one record per CDR3 protein. The sample contains about 150,000 distinct CDR3 sequences, approximately 5.7% of which appear only once. The source is an adult woman who had mild COVID-19 (a few samples of this study predate the infection). Cell type and time point are not known. The genes are TRBV5-1 and TRBJ2-3, with 11 bases fitting TRBD2. The material sequenced was PBMCs or a T cell subset sorted from them (not recorded which). This chain's CDR3 is CASSGLADLSTDTQYF. Here the CDR3 DNA reads TGCGCCAGCTCGGGACTAGCGGACCTGAGCACAGATACGCAGTATTTT.